This TCR beta chain was found in a study of Tregs in tolerant kidney transplant recipients. Study results and limitations: Expanding Tregs on activated donor B cells appeared to best identify donor-specific TCRbeta clones. Few patients were studied, so findings need validation in larger groups. This study did not directly address biological reproducibility.

Unstimulated Tregs (CD4+CD25+CD127-) and CD4+CD25- non-Tregs were sorted from PBMCs. Unmatched junction bases numbered 7, after V lost 2 bases and J lost 7 bases. The CDR3 has 15 amino acids. CDR1 MNHEY and CDR2 SMNVEV come from the germline V gene (reference sequence). Measured with immunoSEQ multiplex PCR; TCRdb has only the in-frame clones, and not every one. The repertoire holds 200,000 to 300,000 clones, with approximately 83% as singletons. About this clone itself: Antigen: not known.

The material sequenced was CD4+ T cells from blood. This rearrangement joins TRBV27 to TRBJ2-1, with 8 positions matching TRBD2. The clonotype comes from a human donor in good health. CDR3 sequence: CASSLRSGSRNEQFF. The CDR3 bases are TGTGCCAGCAGTTTAAGAAGCGGGAGTAGGAATGAGCAGTTCTTC.